Shown below are 2 T cell receptor beta chains from a single sample sequenced in a study of response to subunit inactivated influenza vaccine. TCRdb re-called the RT-PCR reads through MiXCR, storing one row per CDR3 protein. This table has 650,000 or so distinct CDR3 sequences, around 15% appearing once. The sequencing used PBMCs from blood, collected about 14 days before vaccination. The receptors come from a man aged 45-60 years who received an inactivated influenza vaccine.

This clonotype was recorded at least ten times. The chain couples TRBV9 to TRBJ2-7; 7 bases line up with TRBD2. The germline V gene encodes CDR1 SGDLS and CDR2 YYNGEE. The CDR3 contains 15 residues. V was clipped by 2 bases and J by 0 bases; unmatched bases: 5. CDR3 sequence: CASSVGGDASYEQYF. Here the CDR3 DNA reads TGTGCCAGCAGCGTTGGGGGGGACGCCTCCTACGAGCAGTACTTC.

This clonotype appeared many times. The rearrangement links TRBV6-6 to TRBJ2-2; TRBD1 is a possible D gene (6 bases). Germline V gives CDR1 MNHNY, CDR2 SVGAGI (reference sequence). This CDR3 region has 12 residues. V lost 6 bases and J 5 bases, leaving 7 bases between the germline ends. The DNA of the CDR3 is TGTGCCAGCAGAACAGGGACCGGGGAGCTGTTTTTT. Translating gives CASRTGTGELFF.